This passage covers 24 T cell receptor beta chains from one sample sequenced in a study of cytomegalovirus exposure and HLA in healthy donors. It was with 60 Vbeta and 13 Jbeta primers that the PCR ran. Here immunoSEQ multiplex PCR was the method, and the copy in TCRdb shows in-frame clones only, minus some. The table lists about 120,000 clones, 80% to 85% of them singletons. The sequenced sample consisted of PBMCs. The origin of the receptors is a man younger than 40 in good health and CMV-seronegative.

The rearrangement joins TRBV19 to TRBJ1-1, with a possible D match to TRBD1 (6 bases). The CDR3 has 14 residues. V was clipped by 7 bases and J by 4 bases, with 16 bases between them. CDR1 and CDR2 from the germline V gene are LNHDA and SQIVND (reference sequence). This chain's CDR3 is CASTVRGRFTEAFF. The DNA of the CDR3 is TGTGCCAGTACCGTGCGGGGGCGATTCACTGAAGCTTTCTTT.

DNA for the CDR3: TGTGCCAGCACCGAAAGGGGGCGTGACTATGGCTACACCTTC. It codes for CASTERGRDYGYTF. The V call is TRBV6-6, the J call TRBJ1-2; 7 bases line up with TRBD1. Germline V gene lookup returns CDR1 MNHNY and CDR2 SVGAGI (reference sequence). This CDR3 region has 14 residues. V shed 7 bases and J 3 bases; nucleotides not matched to a gene: 8.

The CDR3 sequence: CASSYGWTDEQFF. CDR3 nucleotide sequence: TGTGCCAGCAGTTACGGGTGGACTGATGAGCAGTTCTTC. The V call is TRBV6-5, the J call TRBJ2-1; tentatively, D is TRBD2 (5 bases). CDR3 length: 13 residues. Germline V CDR1 and CDR2: MNHEY, SVGAGI. V gave up 2 bases and J gave up 8 bases, with 10 bases separating them.

This chain uses TRBV6-1 with TRBJ1-4; TRBD1 agrees at 10 bases. CDR3 length equals 15 residues. The germline gives CDR1 MNHNS, CDR2 SASEGT. The junction had 3 bases not matched to a gene; V was cut back by 4 bases and J by 4 bases. The CDR3 sequence: CASSGGDRGNEKLFF. In DNA, the CDR3 is TGTGCCAGCAGTGGGGGGGACAGGGGTAATGAAAAACTGTTTTTT.

The gene calls are TRBV5-1 and TRBJ1-1; 7 nucleotides align to TRBD1. The CDR3 totals 16 residues. V lost 2 bases to trimming and J lost 0 bases; unmatched junction nucleotides: 7. In germline, CDR1 is SGHRS, CDR2 YFSETQ. CDR3 sequence reads: CASSLLSGGLNTEAFF. In DNA, the CDR3 is TGCGCCAGCAGCTTACTCTCAGGGGGACTGAACACTGAAGCTTTCTTT.

The V and J genes are TRBV28 and TRBJ2-2, with 8 bases fitting TRBD2. Germline V CDR1 and CDR2: MDHEN, SYDVKM. V lost 8 bases and J lost 4; bases outside the gene matches: 9. CDR3 length equals 15 residues. The CDR3 nucleotides read TGTGCCAGCCGAACGGGGGGGCTTTCCACCGGGGAGCTGTTTTTT. Residues: CASRTGGLSTGELFF.

This clone was detected a few times. The J gene is TRBJ1-2, the V gene TRBV2; possible D gene TRBD1, 6 bases. Germline CDR1 and CDR2: SNHLY and FYNNEI. V lost 0 bases, J lost 5 bases, and 22 bases lay in between. The CDR3 is made up of 18 amino acids. As DNA, the CDR3 is TGTGCCAGCAGTGAAGCGCGGGGGGACAAGGGGTCCCGATATGGCTACACCTTC. Translation: CASSEARGDKGSRYGYTF.

CDR3 nucleotides: TGTGCCAGCAGTTACTCGAGAGTCTCAGATACGCAGTATTTT. This encodes CASSYSRVSDTQYF. The chain recombines TRBV6-5 with TRBJ2-3; no definite D call. The CDR3 extends over 14 amino acids. V shed 0 bases and J shed 4 bases, with 8 bases lying between them. The germline gives CDR1 MNHEY, CDR2 SVGAGI.

The chain links TRBV9 to TRBJ1-1, with D perhaps TRBD1 (6 bases). V was trimmed by 3 bases and J by 3 bases, leaving 9 bases between them. From germline, CDR1 is SGDLS and CDR2 YYNGEE. The CDR3 covers 13 residues. CDR3 protein: CASSGGGYTEAFF. The CDR3 region has the DNA TGTGCCAGCAGCGGAGGGGGTTACACTGAAGCTTTCTTT.

The chain carries TRBV6-6 and TRBJ2-3; the D is unclear. The germline V gene has CDR1 MNHNY and CDR2 SVGAGI (reference sequence). CDR3 length equals 12 residues. Trimming pared 5 bases from V and 5 bases from J, leaving 8 bases between. The CDR3 reads CASSPVGDTQYF. CDR3 DNA: TGTGCCAGCAGTCCGGTTGGAGATACGCAGTATTTT.

This chain joins TRBV7-2 and TRBJ1-4; TRBD1 matches 7 bases. The V and J ends lost 5 bases and 7 bases, in that order; junction bases with no gene match: 4. The CDR3 is 13 amino acids. The germline CDR1 and CDR2 sequences are SGHTA and FQGNSA. The CDR3 protein is CASSPGQSEKLFF. CDR3 sequence (DNA): TGTGCCAGCAGCCCGGGACAGTCTGAAAAACTGTTTTTT.

This clone was counted once. V gene TRBV19 combines with J gene TRBJ1-5; the D is unclear. Per the germline V gene, CDR1 is LNHDA and CDR2 is SQIVND (reference sequence). V shed 3 bases and J shed 9 bases, with 12 bases lying between them. The CDR3 is made up of 13 amino acids. Here the CDR3 DNA reads TGTGCCAGTAGTATGGGTTGGAGCGGGCCCCAGCATTTT. Translation gives CASSMGWSGPQHF.

This clone has more than one count but fewer than ten. The chain is built from TRBV7-2 and TRBJ2-4; possible D gene TRBD2, 6 bases. The CDR3 loop spans 12 amino acids. V was trimmed by 4 bases and J by 12 bases, leaving 13 bases between them. Germline CDR1 reads SGHTA; CDR2 reads FQGNSA. The CDR3 nucleotides read TGTGCCAGCAGCTCACTAGCCAAATGTCAGTACTTC. This translates into CASSSLAKCQYF.

The chain joins TRBV14 to TRBJ1-2, with D possibly matching TRBD1 (6 bases). The CDR3 runs to 13 residues. The V end was cut by 3 bases, the J end by 7 bases, with 12 bases between. Germline V gene data show CDR1 as SGHDN and CDR2 as FVKESK. The CDR3 spells CASSQTGASGYTF. DNA for the CDR3: TGTGCCAGCAGCCAGACAGGCGCCTCTGGCTACACCTTC.

This chain connects TRBV7-6 to TRBJ2-2; possibly TRBD1 for D (5 bases). Germline V gene data show CDR1 as SGHVS and CDR2 as FNYEAQ. CDR3 size: 19 residues. With 4 bases removed from V and 5 bases from J, the gap between germline ends came to 26 bases. The CDR3 nucleotides read TGTGCCAGCAGCTACCGTGTCGCGTCAGGGAACTTAGGAACCGGGGAGCTGTTTTTT. Translating gives CASSYRVASGNLGTGELFF.

The rearrangement joins TRBV6-5 to TRBJ2-2; D is ambiguous. Germline-derived CDR1 and CDR2 are MNHEY and SVGAGI. V lost 0 bases, J lost 5 bases, and 7 bases lay in between. The CDR3 has 14 amino acids. CDR3 DNA sequence: TGTGCCAGCAGTTACTCAAAGGAGACCGGGGAGCTGTTTTTT. Its protein is CASSYSKETGELFF.

J is TRBJ2-5 and V is TRBV5-5; D uncertain. The V end was cut by 2 bases, the J end by 1 base, with 9 bases between. This CDR3 is built from 14 residues. Germline V lookup: CDR1 SGHKS, CDR2 YYEKEE (reference sequence). In nucleotides, the CDR3 is TGTGCCAGCAGCTTCTACGAATCCCAAGAGACCCAGTACTTC. This translates into CASSFYESQETQYF.

The V and J genes are TRBV7-6 and TRBJ2-7, with 10 bases lining up with TRBD2. CDR1 and CDR2 from the germline V gene are SGHVS and FNYEAQ. V was clipped by 0 bases and J by 2 bases; unmatched bases: 4. The CDR3 spans 16 residues. This CDR3 is CASSLASGGSPYEQYF. CDR3 DNA: TGTGCCAGCAGCTTAGCTAGCGGGGGGTCTCCCTACGAGCAGTACTTC. The full variable domain, in which reference TRBV7-6 and TRBJ2-7 provide the parts outside the CDR3, is GAGVSQSPRYKVTKRGQDVALRCDPISGHVSLYWYRQALGQGPEFLTYFNYEAQQDKSGLPNDRFSAERPEGSISTLTIQRTEQRDSAMYRCASSLASGGSPYEQYFGPGTRLTVT.

This clone has more than one count but fewer than ten. The V call is TRBV11-2, the J call TRBJ2-7, with TRBD2 identical over 7 bases. Trimming took 6 bases from V and 3 from J; bases not matched to a gene: 14. Germline CDR1 reads SGHAT; CDR2 reads FQNNGV. CDR3 length equals 16 residues. CDR3 sequence (DNA): TGTGCCAGCAGACCATCGGGGGAGGGTTCGATCTACGAGCAGTACTTC. Amino acids: CASRPSGEGSIYEQYF.

The V gene is TRBV14, the J gene TRBJ2-3; tentatively, D is TRBD1 (6 bases). The V end lost 3 bases, the J end lost 5 bases, and 9 bases lay between the germline ends. CDR3 size: 13 residues. Germline values: CDR1 SGHDN, CDR2 FVKESK. In DNA form, the CDR3 reads TGTGCCAGCAGCCAGCAGGGGAGAGATACGCAGTATTTT. Encoded protein: CASSQQGRDTQYF.

This clone was observed a few times. The gene calls are TRBV5-1 and TRBJ2-3; TRBD1 matches at 7 bases. The CDR3 runs to 13 residues. Per the germline V gene, CDR1 is SGHRS and CDR2 is YFSETQ. The V segment lost 4 bases and the J segment 5 bases; nucleotides outside the gene matches: 4. CDR3 DNA sequence: TGCGCCAGCAGCAGAACAGGGGTAGATACGCAGTATTTT. Translating it yields CASSRTGVDTQYF.

The chain joins TRBV4-3 to TRBJ2-1; 16 bases map to TRBD2. CDR3 length: 20 amino acids. Unmatched junction bases numbered 8, after V lost 0 bases and J lost 3 bases. CDR1 is LGHNA, CDR2 YSLEER, per germline. The CDR3 nucleotides are TGCGCCAGCAGCCAAGATAAGGGACTAGCGGGGGGGGACTTCTACAATGAGCAGTTCTTC. Translated: CASSQDKGLAGGDFYNEQFF.

This rearrangement joins TRBV19 to TRBJ1-1; D is uncertain. This CDR3 is built from 14 residues. Germline loops: CDR1 LNHDA, CDR2 SQIVND (reference sequence). Trimming pared 1 base from V and 2 bases from J, leaving 8 bases between. The CDR3: CASSIVGTNTEAFF. CDR3 nucleotide sequence: TGTGCCAGTAGTATAGTGGGCACAAACACTGAAGCTTTCTTT.

The rearrangement joins TRBV4-3 to TRBJ2-3; TRBD2 agrees at 8 bases. This CDR3 contains 16 residues. Germline CDR1 LGHNA, CDR2 YSLEER. V was pared by 1 base and J by 2 bases, with 5 bases of the junction left unmatched. The CDR3 region has the DNA TGCGCCAGCAGCCAAGCCTGGGGACTAGACACAGATACGCAGTATTTT. Its translation: CASSQAWGLDTDTQYF.